The sequence of this TCR beta chain was determined in a study of T cell clonotyping in hematopoietic cell transplantation. General study points: Few recipient clonotypes overlapped donors; over 97% were de novo at given depth. Graft donor and pretransplant recipient Inverse Simpson Index values predicted broader posttransplant TCR diversity. Cells were unsorted, so CD4 and CD8 contributions were not separated. Pathologically expanded recipient clonotypes increased progressively from day 30 to day 180 as diversity fell.

This CDR3 comprises 13 residues. Germline V gives CDR1 GTSNPN, CDR2 SVGIG (reference sequence). Trimming removed 5 bases from V and 8 bases from J, with 15 bases in between. TCRdb's table, derived via immunoSEQ multiplex PCR, lists solely in-frame clones and lacks some. The data show more than 55,000 clones, approximately 94% seen once. For this clone: Its target is not known.

This clonotype was obtained from a man between 45 and 60 years old in good health. Some clones in this sample may be carry-over from other donors' samples. What was sequenced was peripheral blood mononuclear cells. This chain joins TRBV30 and TRBJ1-4; D gene uncertain. The CDR3 sequence is CAWGGNSGEKLFF. The CDR3 DNA sequence: TGTGCCTGGGGCGGGAATTCCGGGGAAAAACTGTTTTTT.